These T cell receptor beta chains were read from a single sample in a study of T cells in Graves' hyperthyroidism and ophthalmopathy. TCRdb used MiXCR to reprocess the multiplex PCR reads, holding one entry per CDR3 protein. Counted here are around 55,000 distinct CDR3 sequences, about half occurring once; the ten biggest clones make up 8% to 10%. The sequencing sample was made of blood. Receptors were obtained from a woman aged 45-65 years with Graves' ophthalmopathy. Both conserved end residues are trimmed from each CDR3. Each record gives: J gene, V gene, CDR3 length, CDR3 protein.

>TRBJ2-7|TRBV7-9|13
ASSIRLAGGHEQY
>TRBJ2-6|TRBV19|14
ASSPQTGPGANVLT
>TRBJ1-5|TRBV7-6|11
ASSAQGGQPQH
>TRBJ2-5|TRBV2|13
ASRSSGGGSETQY
>TRBJ2-6|TRBV27|13
ANSPTGSRANVLT
>TRBJ2-2|TRBV6-4|16
ASSLDPWGPNNTGELF
>TRBJ2-7|TRBV7-6|12
ASSAGELRDEQY
>TRBJ2-2|TRBV11-3|12
ASSSAGVTGGPF
>TRBJ1-3|TRBV20-1|12
SARPTGVGNTIY
>TRBJ1-5|TRBV28|11
ASRLAENQPQH
>TRBJ2-3|TRBV15|11
ATSMQQRDTQY
>TRBJ1-2|TRBV9|10
ASSVGLAGNT
>TRBJ2-5|TRBV4-1|13
ASSQDWGTRETQY
>TRBJ2-1|TRBV20-1|12
SAIRGISYNEQF
>TRBJ2-2|TRBV9|14
ASSVYRTSDTGELF
>TRBJ2-7|TRBV15|14
ATSRRLTGAAYEQY
>TRBJ2-1|TRBV2|12
ASKPGLAGNEQF
>TRBJ2-3|TRBV7-8|18
ASSSSRDSSRGGGQGTQY
>TRBJ2-6|TRBV5-1|19
ASSARLAGHAVSLGANVLT
>TRBJ1-1|TRBV10-3|11
AISTALNTEAF
>TRBJ1-4|TRBV3-1|11
ASSQEAAEKLF
>TRBJ2-1|TRBV20-1|11
SAGRRAHNEQF
>TRBJ2-2|TRBV9|12
ASSERDATGELF
>TRBJ2-1|TRBV11-3|16
ASSSTSTSGGPYNEQF
>TRBJ2-7|TRBV11-2|12
ASSLRGYVYEQY
>TRBJ2-2|TRBV3-1|11
ASSQGSVGELF
>TRBJ2-7|TRBV12-3/TRBV12-4|9
ASSHTYEQY
>TRBJ2-3|TRBV20-1|10
SASPRADTQY
>TRBJ2-5|TRBV20-1|13
SAGLGGRDQETQY
>TRBJ2-6|TRBV7-3|12
ASSLGRGAYVLT
>TRBJ1-4|TRBV10-3|12
AISEKGSREKLV
>TRBJ2-1|TRBV29-1|14
SATLGEASGGHEQF
>TRBJ2-6|TRBV5-6|13
ASSEGAYGANVLT
>TRBJ1-1|TRBV20-1|12
SARWTVSNTEAF
>TRBJ2-7|TRBV28|13
ASSLLGQGGHEQY
>TRBJ1-2|TRBV7-8|11
ASRQGTGNGYT
>TRBJ2-3|TRBV7-2|10
ASTQYGDEQY
>TRBJ1-6|TRBV27|12
ASSPTGLPSPLH
>TRBJ2-1|TRBV20-1|14
SARESGRLSYNEQF
>TRBJ1-5|TRBV19|15
ASSQARELKSNQPLH
>TRBJ2-1|TRBV20-1|13
SASTAGESYNEQS
>TRBJ2-1|TRBV5-1|13
ASNLEGLAGVEQF
>TRBJ2-7|TRBV7-9|11
ASSPKRGYEQY
>TRBJ1-1|TRBV5-1|14
ASSLEAAGPNTEAF
>TRBJ1-4|TRBV10-3|12
AISDGREREKLF
>TRBJ2-7|TRBV7-2|12
ASSWLRGSNEQY
>TRBJ1-4|TRBV10-3|13
VISESSVTNEKLF
>TRBJ1-1|TRBV2|12
ASVMRGRDTEAF
>TRBJ2-5|TRBV3-1|11
ASSLGQAETQY
>TRBJ2-1|TRBV24-1|15
ATSDPYLAGGINEQF
>TRBJ2-3|TRBV5-4|15
ASSYPTGGRSTDTQY
>TRBJ1-4|TRBV5-1|18
ASRETPGSRLSATNEKLF
>TRBJ2-1|TRBV24-1|14
ASRAIGTGPYNEQF
>TRBJ2-1|TRBV20-1|12
SARLAASYNEQF
>TRBJ1-1|TRBV9|13
ASSAGGAVNTEAF
>TRBJ2-1|TRBV7-6|15
ASRLAREKRGLNEQF
>TRBJ2-1|TRBV9|12
ASSVTGSYNEQF
>TRBJ2-4|TRBV24-1|13
ATSDFSCGENTQY